This paragraph reports one T cell receptor beta chain. Its antigen is currently unknown. Each and every patient relapsed after autologous stem cell transplantation, and patients got differing brentuximab vedotin exposure. Best responses included complete response and partial response; otherwise, the best response was progressive disease. This table comes from immunoSEQ multiplex PCR, and its TCRdb copy is limited to in-frame clones, with some not included. The sample has 70,000 to 85,000 clones, 85% to 95% seen once. The sample comes from a study of PD-1 blockade in classical Hodgkin lymphoma. Study-level information: Nivolumab dosing for patients was 3 mg/kg, administered intravenously every 2 weeks. The study, taken as a whole, reports: Newly diagnosed patients were said to have less baseline TCR diversity than healthy donors did. Before treatment, complete responders showed about the same diversity as newly diagnosed patients.

Germline V CDR1 and CDR2: GTSNPN, SVGIG (reference sequence). Trimming shortened V by 7 bases and J by 4 bases, and 19 bases separated the two germline ends. This CDR3 contains 15 residues. The sequences come from peripheral blood mononuclear cells (PBMCs), collected at baseline. The chain uses TRBV30 and TRBJ2-2, with D unclear. The TCR was taken from a human donor with classical Hodgkin lymphoma. Here the CDR3 reads CASPTPGASTGELFF. The CDR3 bases are TGTGCCTCGCCCACTCCAGGTGCCAGCACCGGGGAGCTGTTTTTT.